One T cell receptor (beta chain) is described in this entry. This sample stems from a study of control samples from healthy donors and cancer patients. Trimming removed 5 bases at V and 1 base at J, with 9 bases between. This CDR3 region has 13 residues. In germline, CDR1 is SNHLY, CDR2 FYNNEI. TCRdb's table, derived via immunoSEQ multiplex PCR, lists solely in-frame clones and lacks some. The repertoire holds 85,000 to 100,000 clones, with over 85% as singletons. Sequencing input: blood. The chain carries TRBV2 and TRBJ2-7; tentatively, D is TRBD1 (6 bases). The TCR was taken from a man aged 18 to 29 in good health. DNA of the CDR3: TGTGCCAGCAGTTCGGACAGTTCCTACGAGCAGTACTTC. It is translated as CASSSDSSYEQYF. Combining the CDR3 with reference TRBV2 and TRBJ2-7 gives the whole variable domain EPEVTQTPSHQVTQMGQEVILRCVPISNHLYFYWYRQILGQKVEFLVSFYNNEISEKSEIFDDQFSVERPDGSNFTLKIRSTKLEDSAMYFCASSSDSSYEQYFGPGTRLTVT.